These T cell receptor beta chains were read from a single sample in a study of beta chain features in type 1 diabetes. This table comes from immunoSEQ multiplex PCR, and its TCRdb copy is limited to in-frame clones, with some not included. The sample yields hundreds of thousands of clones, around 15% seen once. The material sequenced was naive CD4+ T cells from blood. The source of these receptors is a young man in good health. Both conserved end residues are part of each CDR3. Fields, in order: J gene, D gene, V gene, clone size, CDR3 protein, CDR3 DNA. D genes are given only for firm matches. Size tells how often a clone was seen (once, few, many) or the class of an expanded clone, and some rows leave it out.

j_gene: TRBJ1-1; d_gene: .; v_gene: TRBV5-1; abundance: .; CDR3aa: CASSLQGLVNTEAFF; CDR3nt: TGCGCCAGCAGCTTACAGGGTCTGGTGAACACTGAAGCTTTCTTT
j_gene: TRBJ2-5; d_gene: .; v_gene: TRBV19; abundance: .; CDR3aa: CASSNGYQETQYF; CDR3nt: TGTGCCAGTAGTAATGGATACCAAGAGACCCAGTACTTC
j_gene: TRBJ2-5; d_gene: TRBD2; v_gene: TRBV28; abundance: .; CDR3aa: CASNLGLAGKETQYF; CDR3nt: TGTGCCAGCAACCTGGGACTAGCGGGAAAAGAGACCCAGTACTTC
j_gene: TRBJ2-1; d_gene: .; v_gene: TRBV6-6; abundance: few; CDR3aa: CASSMISNEQFF; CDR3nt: TGTGCCAGCAGTATGATTTCTAATGAGCAGTTCTTC
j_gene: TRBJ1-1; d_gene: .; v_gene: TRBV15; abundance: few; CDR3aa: CATSRGQRVLLTEAFF; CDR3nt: TGTGCCACCAGCCGCGGACAGAGGGTGCTGCTCACTGAAGCTTTCTTT
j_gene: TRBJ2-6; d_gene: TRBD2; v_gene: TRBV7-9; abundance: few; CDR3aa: CASTSVGRESKANVLTF; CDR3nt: TGTGCCAGCACCTCCGTGGGGAGGGAGTCCAAGGCCAACGTCCTGACTTTC
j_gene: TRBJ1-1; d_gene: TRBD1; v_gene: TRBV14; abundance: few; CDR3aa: CASSLGTGWRTEAFF; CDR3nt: TGTGCCAGCAGCCTCGGGACAGGGTGGAGGACTGAAGCTTTCTTT
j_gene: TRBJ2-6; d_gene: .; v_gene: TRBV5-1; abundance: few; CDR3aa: CASSPTGANVLTF; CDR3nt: TGCGCCAGCAGCCCCACAGGGGCCAACGTCCTGACTTTC
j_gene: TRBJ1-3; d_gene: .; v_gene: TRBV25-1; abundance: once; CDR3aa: CASRHSSGNTIYF; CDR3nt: TGTGCCAGCAGACATAGCTCTGGAAACACCATATATTTT
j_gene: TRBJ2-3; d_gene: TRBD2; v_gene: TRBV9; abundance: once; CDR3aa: CASSAQLAGWIDTQYF; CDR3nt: TGTGCCAGCAGCGCACAACTAGCGGGGTGGATAGATACGCAGTATTTT
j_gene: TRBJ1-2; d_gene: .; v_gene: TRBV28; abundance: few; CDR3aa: CASSLRSGTPKVHGYTF; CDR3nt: TGTGCCAGCAGTTTACGTTCCGGGACTCCCAAAGTCCATGGCTACACCTTC
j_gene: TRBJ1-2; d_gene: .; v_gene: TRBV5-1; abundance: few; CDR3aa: CASSLGSPGDYGYTF; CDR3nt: TGCGCCAGCAGCTTAGGCAGCCCCGGCGACTATGGCTACACCTTC
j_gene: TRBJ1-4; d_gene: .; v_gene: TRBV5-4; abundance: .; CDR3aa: CASSPGGGLREKLFF; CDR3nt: TGTGCCAGCAGCCCCGGAGGGGGGTTGAGGGAAAAACTGTTTTTT
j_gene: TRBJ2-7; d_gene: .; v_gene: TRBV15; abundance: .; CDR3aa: CATSRDMVAAYYEQYF; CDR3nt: TGTGCCACCAGCAGAGACATGGTAGCGGCGTACTACGAGCAGTACTTC
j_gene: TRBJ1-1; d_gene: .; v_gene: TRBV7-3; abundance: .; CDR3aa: CASSPRADTLNTEAFF; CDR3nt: TGTGCCAGCAGCCCCCGTGCGGACACTTTGAACACTGAAGCTTTCTTT
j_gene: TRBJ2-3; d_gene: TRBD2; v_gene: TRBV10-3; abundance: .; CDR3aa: CAISGIGGSLLSSTDTQYF; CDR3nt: TGTGCCATCAGTGGTATCGGGGGGAGCTTGCTATCTAGCACAGATACGCAGTATTTT
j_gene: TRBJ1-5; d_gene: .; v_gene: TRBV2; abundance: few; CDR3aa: CASSEETGINLPQHF; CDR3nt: TGTGCCAGCAGTGAAGAGACAGGTATCAATCTTCCCCAGCATTTT
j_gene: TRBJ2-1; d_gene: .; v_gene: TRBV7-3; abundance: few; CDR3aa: CASSLTQQHNEQFF; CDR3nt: TGTGCCAGCAGCTTAACGCAACAGCACAATGAGCAGTTCTTC
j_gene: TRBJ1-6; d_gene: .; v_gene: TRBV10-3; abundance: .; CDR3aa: CAISAVAADSYNSPLHF; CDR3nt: TGTGCCATCAGTGCCGTAGCGGCCGACTCCTATAATTCACCCCTCCACTTT
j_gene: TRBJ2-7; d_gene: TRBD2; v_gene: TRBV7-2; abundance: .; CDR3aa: CASSPGTSGSSRTYEQYF; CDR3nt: TGTGCCAGCAGCCCCGGGACTAGCGGGAGTTCGAGAACCTACGAGCAGTACTTC
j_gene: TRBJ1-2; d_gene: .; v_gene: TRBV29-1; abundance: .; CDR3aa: CSVDGGYTF; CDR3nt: TGCAGCGTTGACGGCGGCTACACCTTC
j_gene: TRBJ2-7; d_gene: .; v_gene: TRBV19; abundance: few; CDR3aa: CATNTPGRHYEQYF; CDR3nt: TGTGCCACCAACACCCCGGGACGGCACTACGAGCAGTACTTC
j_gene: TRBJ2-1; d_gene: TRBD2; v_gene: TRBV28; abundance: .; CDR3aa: CASRPGTRAFNEQFF; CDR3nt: TGTGCCAGCAGACCCGGGACTAGAGCATTTAATGAGCAGTTCTTC
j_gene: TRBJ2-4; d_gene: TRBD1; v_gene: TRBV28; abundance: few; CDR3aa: CASSSGTVAKNIQYF; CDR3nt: TGTGCCAGCAGTTCAGGGACAGTAGCCAAAAACATTCAGTACTTC
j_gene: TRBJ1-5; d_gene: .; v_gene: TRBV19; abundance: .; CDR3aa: CASSTTRTRNQPQHF; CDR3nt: TGTGCCAGTAGTACGACTCGGACGAGGAATCAGCCCCAGCATTTT
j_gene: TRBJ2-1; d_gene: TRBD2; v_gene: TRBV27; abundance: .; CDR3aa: CASSPRTSGNNEQFF; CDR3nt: TGTGCCAGCAGTCCGCGGACTAGCGGGAACAATGAGCAGTTCTTC
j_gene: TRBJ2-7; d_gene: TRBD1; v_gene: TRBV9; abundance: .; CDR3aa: CASSAGTGIYEQYF; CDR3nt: TGTGCCAGCAGCGCCGGGACAGGGATCTACGAGCAGTACTTC
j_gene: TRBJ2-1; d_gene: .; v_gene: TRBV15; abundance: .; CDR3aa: CATSRDSGYEQFF; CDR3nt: TGTGCCACCAGCAGAGATTCCGGGTATGAGCAGTTCTTC
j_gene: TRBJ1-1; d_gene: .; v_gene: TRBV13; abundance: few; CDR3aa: CASSLRQVLDTEAFF; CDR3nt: TGTGCCAGCAGCTTACGTCAAGTTCTTGACACTGAAGCTTTCTTT
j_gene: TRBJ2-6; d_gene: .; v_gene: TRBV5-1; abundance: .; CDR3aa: CASSLVGTSGANVLTF; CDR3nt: TGCGCCAGCAGCTTGGTGGGCACCTCTGGGGCCAACGTCCTGACTTTC
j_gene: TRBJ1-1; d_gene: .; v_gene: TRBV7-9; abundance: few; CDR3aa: CASSLDRTNTEAFF; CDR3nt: TGTGCCAGCAGCTTAGACAGAACGAACACTGAAGCTTTCTTT
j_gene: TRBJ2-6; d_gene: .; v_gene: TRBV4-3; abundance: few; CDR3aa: CASSQDQGVGLFSGANVLTF; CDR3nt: TGCGCCAGCAGCCAAGATCAGGGTGTGGGTCTGTTCTCTGGGGCCAACGTCCTGACTTTC
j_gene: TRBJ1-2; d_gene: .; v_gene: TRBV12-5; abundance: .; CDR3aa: CASGSAGTIHGYTF; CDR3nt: TGTGCTAGTGGTTCGGCCGGGACAATCCATGGCTACACCTTC
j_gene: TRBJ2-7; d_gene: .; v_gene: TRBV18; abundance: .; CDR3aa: CASSPRLRGGPNEQYF; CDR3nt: TGTGCCAGCTCACCACGCTTGAGGGGCGGACCTAACGAGCAGTACTTC
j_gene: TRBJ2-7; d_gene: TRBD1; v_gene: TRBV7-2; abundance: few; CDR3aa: CASSFQSPFRGEQYF; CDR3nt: TGTGCCAGCAGCTTCCAGAGTCCCTTCAGGGGGGAGCAGTACTTC
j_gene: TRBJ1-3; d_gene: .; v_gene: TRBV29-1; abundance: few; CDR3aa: CSVERRGSGNTIYF; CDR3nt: TGCAGCGTTGAAAGGAGGGGCTCTGGAAACACCATATATTTT
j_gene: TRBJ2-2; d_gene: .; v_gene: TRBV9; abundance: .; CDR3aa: CASSAGLIQPGELFF; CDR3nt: TGTGCCAGCAGCGCGGGACTCATCCAACCCGGGGAGCTGTTTTTT
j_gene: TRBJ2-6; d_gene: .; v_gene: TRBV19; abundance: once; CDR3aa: CASSHDRLGANVLTF; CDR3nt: TGTGCCAGTAGCCATGACAGGCTCGGGGCCAACGTCCTGACTTTC
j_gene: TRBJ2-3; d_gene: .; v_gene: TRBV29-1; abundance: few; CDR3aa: CSVDFQAVADTQYF; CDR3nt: TGCAGCGTTGATTTCCAAGCAGTTGCAGATACGCAGTATTTT
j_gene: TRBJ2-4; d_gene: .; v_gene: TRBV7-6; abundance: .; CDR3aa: CASSSQGNIQYF; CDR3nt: TGTGCCAGCAGCTCTCAGGGAAACATTCAGTACTTC
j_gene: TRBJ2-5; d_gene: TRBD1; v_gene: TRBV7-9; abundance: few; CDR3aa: CASSRRGQGGRETQYF; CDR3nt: TGTGCCAGCAGCCGCCGAGGACAGGGTGGCCGAGAGACCCAGTACTTC
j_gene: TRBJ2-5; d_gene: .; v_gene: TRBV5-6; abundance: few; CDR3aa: CASTWDVGGTQYF; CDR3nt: TGTGCCAGCACGTGGGACGTCGGAGGAACCCAGTACTTC
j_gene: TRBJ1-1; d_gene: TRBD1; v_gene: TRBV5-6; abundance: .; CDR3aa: CASSLDHGQVNTEAFF; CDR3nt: TGTGCCAGCAGCCTCGACCACGGACAGGTTAACACTGAAGCTTTCTTT